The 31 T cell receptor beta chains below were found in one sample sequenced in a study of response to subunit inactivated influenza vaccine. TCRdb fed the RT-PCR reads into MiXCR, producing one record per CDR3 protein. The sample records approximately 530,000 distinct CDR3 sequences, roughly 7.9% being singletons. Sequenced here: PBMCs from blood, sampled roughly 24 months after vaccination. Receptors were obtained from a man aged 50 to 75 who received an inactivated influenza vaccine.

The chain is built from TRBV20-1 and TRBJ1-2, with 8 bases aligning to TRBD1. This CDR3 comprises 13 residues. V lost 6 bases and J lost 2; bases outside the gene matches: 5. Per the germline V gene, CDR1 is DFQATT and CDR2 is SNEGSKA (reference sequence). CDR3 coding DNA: TGCAGTGCAAGGACAGGGACCAACTATGGCTACACCTTC. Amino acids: CSARTGTNYGYTF.

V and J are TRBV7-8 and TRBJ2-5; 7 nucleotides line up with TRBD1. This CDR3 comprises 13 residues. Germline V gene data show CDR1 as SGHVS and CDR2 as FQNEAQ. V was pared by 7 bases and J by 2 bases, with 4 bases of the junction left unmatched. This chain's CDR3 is CASTRGQQETQYF. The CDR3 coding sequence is TGTGCCAGCACCCGGGGACAGCAAGAGACCCAGTACTTC.

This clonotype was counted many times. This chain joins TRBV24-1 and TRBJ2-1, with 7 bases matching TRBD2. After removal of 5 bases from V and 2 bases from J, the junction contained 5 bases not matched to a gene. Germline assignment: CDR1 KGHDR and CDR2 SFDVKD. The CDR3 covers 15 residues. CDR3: CATSGQTSTYNEQFF. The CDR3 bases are TGTGCCACCAGTGGCCAGACTAGCACCTACAATGAGCAGTTCTTC.

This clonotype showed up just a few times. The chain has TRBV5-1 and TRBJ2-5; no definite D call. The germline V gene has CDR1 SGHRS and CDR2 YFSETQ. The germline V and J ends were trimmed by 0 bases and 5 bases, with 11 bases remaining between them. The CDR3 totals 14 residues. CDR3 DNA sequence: TGCGCCAGCAGCTTGGCAAGGCTCCGGGAGACCCAGTACTTC. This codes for CASSLARLRETQYF.

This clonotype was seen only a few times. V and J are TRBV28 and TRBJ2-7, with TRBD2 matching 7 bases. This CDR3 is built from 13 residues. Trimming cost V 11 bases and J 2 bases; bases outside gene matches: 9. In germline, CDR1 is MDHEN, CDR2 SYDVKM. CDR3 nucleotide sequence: TGTGCCGGCCGCTCTAGCGGAACCTACGAGCAGTACTTC. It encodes CAGRSSGTYEQYF.

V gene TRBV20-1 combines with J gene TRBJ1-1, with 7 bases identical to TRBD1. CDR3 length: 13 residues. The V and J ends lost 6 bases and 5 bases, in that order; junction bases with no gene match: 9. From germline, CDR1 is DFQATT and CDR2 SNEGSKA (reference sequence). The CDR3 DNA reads TGCAGTGCAGGACAGGCCCTAAGGACTGAAGCTTTCTTT. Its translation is CSAGQALRTEAFF.

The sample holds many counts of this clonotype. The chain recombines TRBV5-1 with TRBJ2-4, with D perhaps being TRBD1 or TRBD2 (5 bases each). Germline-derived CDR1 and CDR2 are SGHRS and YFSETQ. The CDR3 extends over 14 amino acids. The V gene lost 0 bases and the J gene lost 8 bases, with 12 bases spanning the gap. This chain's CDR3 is CASSLESGTYIQYF. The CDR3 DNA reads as TGCGCCAGCAGCTTGGAGTCGGGGACCTACATTCAGTACTTC.

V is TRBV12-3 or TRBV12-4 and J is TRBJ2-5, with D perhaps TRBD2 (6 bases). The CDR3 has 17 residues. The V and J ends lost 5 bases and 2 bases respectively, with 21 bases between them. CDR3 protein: CASSPRRATTEQETQYF. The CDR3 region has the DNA TGTGCCAGCAGTCCCAGGAGGGCTACAACGGAGCAAGAGACCCAGTACTTC.

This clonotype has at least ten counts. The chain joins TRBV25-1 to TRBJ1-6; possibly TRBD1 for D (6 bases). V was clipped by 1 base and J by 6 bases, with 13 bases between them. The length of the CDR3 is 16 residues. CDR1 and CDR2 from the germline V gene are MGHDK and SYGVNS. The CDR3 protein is CASSEFRSGVNSPLHF. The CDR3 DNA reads TGTGCCAGCAGTGAATTTAGGTCAGGGGTTAATTCACCCCTCCACTTT.

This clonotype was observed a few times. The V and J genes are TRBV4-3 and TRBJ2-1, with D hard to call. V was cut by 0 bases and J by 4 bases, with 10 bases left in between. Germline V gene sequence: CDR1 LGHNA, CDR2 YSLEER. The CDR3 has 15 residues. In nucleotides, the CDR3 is TGCGCCAGCAGCCAAGATTCACTGCCTTACAATGAGCAGTTCTTC. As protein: CASSQDSLPYNEQFF.

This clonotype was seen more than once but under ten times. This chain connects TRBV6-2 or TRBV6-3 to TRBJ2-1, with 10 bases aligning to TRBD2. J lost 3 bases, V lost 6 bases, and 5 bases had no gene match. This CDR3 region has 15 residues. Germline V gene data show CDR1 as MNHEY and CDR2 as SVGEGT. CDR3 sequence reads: CASRPSGRYYNEQFF. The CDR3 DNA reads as TGTGCCAGCAGACCTAGCGGGAGATACTACAATGAGCAGTTCTTC.

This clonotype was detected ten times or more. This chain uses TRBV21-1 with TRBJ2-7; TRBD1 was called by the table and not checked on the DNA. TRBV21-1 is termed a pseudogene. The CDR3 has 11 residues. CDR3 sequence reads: CAIGTGSEQYF. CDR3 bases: TGTGCCATCGGGACAGGGAGCGAGCAGTACTTC.

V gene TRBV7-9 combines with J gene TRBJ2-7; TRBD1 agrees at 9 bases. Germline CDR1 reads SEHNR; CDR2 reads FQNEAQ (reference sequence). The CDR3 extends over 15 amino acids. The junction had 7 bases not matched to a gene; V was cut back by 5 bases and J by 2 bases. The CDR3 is CASSPNRGRTYEQYF. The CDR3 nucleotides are TGTGCCAGCAGCCCGAACAGGGGGCGCACCTACGAGCAGTACTTC.

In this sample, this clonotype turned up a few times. The CDR3 bases are TGTGCCAGCAGCTTATTCGCGGGAGTGGGGCAGTACTTC. The encoded protein is CASSLFAGVGQYF. This sequence joins TRBV7-9 and TRBJ2-7; 7 bases are shared with TRBD2. CDR1 SEHNR and CDR2 FQNEAQ come from the germline V gene (reference sequence). V was pared by 2 bases and J by 9 bases, with 7 bases of the junction left unmatched. This CDR3 is 13 amino acids long.

In nucleotides, the CDR3 is TGTGCCAGCAGCTTAGTGGGCAGACCAAACACCGGGGAGCTGTTTTTT. Its protein is CASSLVGRPNTGELFF. The chain is built from TRBV7-2 and TRBJ2-2; D ambiguous. V was clipped by 1 base and J by 2 bases, with 11 bases between them. CDR1 and CDR2 (germline): SGHTA, FQGNSA. This CDR3 has 16 amino acids.

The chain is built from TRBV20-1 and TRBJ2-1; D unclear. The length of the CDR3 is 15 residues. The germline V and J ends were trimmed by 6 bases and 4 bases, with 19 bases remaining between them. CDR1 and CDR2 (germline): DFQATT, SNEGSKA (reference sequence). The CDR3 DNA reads TGCAGTGCCCCAGCCCTCGGAGAGTTTTACAATGAGCAGTTCTTC. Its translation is CSAPALGEFYNEQFF.

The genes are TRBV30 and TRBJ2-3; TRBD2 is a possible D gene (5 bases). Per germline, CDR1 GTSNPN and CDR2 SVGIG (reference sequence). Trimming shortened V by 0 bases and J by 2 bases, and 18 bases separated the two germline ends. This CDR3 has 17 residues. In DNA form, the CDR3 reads TGTGCCTGGAGTGTAACGGGAACTAAAGGGCCCACAGATACGCAGTATTTT. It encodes CAWSVTGTKGPTDTQYF.

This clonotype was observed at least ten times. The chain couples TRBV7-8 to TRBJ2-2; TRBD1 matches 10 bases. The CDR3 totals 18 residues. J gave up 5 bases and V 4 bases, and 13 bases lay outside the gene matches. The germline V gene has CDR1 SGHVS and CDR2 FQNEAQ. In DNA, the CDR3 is TGTGCCAGCAGCTCCCGGGACAGGGGTTCTATGAGGACCGGGGAGCTGTTTTTT. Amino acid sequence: CASSSRDRGSMRTGELFF.

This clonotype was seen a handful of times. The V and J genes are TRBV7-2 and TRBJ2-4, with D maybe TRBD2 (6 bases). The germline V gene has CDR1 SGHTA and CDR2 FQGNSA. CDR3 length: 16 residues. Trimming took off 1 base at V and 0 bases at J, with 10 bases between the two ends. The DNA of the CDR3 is TGTGCCAGCAGCTTAGAGACTAGACTAGCCAAAAACATTCAGTACTTC. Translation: CASSLETRLAKNIQYF.

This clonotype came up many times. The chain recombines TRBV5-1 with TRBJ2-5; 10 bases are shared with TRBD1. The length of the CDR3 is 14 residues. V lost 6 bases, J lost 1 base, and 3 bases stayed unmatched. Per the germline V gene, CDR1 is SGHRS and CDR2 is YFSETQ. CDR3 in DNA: TGCGCCAGCAAGGGACAGGGGTTCCAAGAGACCCAGTACTTC. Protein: CASKGQGFQETQYF.

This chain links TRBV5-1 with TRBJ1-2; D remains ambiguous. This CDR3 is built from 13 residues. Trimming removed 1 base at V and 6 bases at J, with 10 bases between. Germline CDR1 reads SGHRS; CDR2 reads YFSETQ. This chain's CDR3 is CASSLIGGNGYTF. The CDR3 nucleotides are TGCGCCAGCAGCTTGATAGGTGGTAATGGCTACACCTTC.

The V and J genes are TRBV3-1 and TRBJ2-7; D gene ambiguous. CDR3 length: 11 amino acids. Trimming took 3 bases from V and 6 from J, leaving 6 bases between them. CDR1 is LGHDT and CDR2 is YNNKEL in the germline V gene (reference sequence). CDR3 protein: CASSQIGEQYF. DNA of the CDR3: TGTGCCAGCAGCCAGATTGGCGAGCAGTACTTC.

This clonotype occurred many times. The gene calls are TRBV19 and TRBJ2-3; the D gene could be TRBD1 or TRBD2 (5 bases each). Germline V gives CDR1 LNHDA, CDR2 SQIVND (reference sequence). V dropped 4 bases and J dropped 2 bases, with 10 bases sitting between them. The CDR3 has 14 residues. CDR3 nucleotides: TGTGCCAGTAGTAGGGGACCTCTCACAGATACGCAGTATTTT. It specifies CASSRGPLTDTQYF.

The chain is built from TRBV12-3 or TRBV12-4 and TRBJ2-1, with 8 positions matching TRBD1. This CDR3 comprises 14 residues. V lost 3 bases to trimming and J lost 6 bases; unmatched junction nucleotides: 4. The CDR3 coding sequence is TGTGCCAGCAGTTTCTGGGACAGGTTCAATGAGCAGTTCTTC. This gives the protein CASSFWDRFNEQFF.

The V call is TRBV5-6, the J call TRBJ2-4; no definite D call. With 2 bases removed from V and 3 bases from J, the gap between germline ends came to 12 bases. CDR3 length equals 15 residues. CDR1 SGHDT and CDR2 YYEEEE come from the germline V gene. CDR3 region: CASSLGQVGKNIQYF. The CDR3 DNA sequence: TGTGCCAGCAGCTTAGGGCAGGTGGGCAAAAACATTCAGTACTTC.

The CDR3 sequence is CASSFSQTQGQDEQFF. Written as DNA, the CDR3 is TGTGCCAGCAGTTTCTCCCAGACCCAGGGACAGGATGAGCAGTTCTTC. The chain employs TRBV28 and TRBJ2-1; TRBD1 matches 8 bases. From germline, CDR1 is MDHEN and CDR2 SYDVKM. The CDR3 contains 16 residues. The ends lost 3 bases at V and 8 bases at J; junction bases unmatched: 12.

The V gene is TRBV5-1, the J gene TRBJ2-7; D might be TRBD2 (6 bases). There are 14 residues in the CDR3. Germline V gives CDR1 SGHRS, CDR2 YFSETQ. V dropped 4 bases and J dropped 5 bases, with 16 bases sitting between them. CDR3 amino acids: CASSTGLSADEQYF. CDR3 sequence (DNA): TGCGCCAGCAGCACCGGACTATCCGCCGACGAGCAGTACTTC.

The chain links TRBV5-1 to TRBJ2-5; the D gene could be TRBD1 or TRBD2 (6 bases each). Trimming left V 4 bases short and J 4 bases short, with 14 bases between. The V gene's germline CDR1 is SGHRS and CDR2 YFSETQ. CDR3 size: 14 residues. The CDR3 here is CASSIKGGGETQYF. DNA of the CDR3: TGCGCCAGCAGCATAAAAGGAGGGGGAGAGACCCAGTACTTC. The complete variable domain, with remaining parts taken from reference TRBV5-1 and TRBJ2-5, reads KAGVTQTPRYLIKTRGQQVTLSCSPISGHRSVSWYQQTPGQGLQFLFEYFSETQRNKGNFPGRFSGRQFSNSRSEMNVSTLELGDSALYLCASSIKGGGETQYFGPGTRLLVL.

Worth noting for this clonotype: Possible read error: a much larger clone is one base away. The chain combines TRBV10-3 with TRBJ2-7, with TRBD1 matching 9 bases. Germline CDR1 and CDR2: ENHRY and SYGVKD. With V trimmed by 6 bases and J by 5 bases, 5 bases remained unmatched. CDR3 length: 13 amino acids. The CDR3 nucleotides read TGTGCCATCAGGGGACAGGGAAGTAACGAGCAGTACTTC. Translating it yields CAIRGQGSNEQYF.

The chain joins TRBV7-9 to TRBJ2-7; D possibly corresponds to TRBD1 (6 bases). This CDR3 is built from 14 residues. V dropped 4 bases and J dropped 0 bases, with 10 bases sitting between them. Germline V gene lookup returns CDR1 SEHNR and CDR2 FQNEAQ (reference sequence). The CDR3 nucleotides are TGTGCCAGCAGCTCGGGACACGTCTCCTACGAGCAGTACTTC. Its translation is CASSSGHVSYEQYF.

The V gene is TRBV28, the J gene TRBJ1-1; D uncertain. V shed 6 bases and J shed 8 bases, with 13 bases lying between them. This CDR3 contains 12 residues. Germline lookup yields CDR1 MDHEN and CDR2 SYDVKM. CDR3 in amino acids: CASRFQPGEAFF. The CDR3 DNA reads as TGTGCCAGCAGATTCCAGCCCGGCGAAGCTTTCTTT. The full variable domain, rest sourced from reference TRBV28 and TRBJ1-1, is DVKVTQSSRYLVKRTGEKVFLECVQDMDHENMFWYRQDPGLGLRLIYFSYDVKMKEKGDIPEGYSVSREKKERFSLILESASTNQTSMYLCASRFQPGEAFFGQGTRLTVV.